The text below deals with one TCR beta chain. These data come from a study of cytomegalovirus exposure and HLA in healthy donors. Germline V CDR1 and CDR2: SGDLS, YYNGEE. CDR3 size: 13 residues. V dropped 0 bases and J dropped 3 bases, with 6 bases sitting between them. Researchers ran the PCR with 60 Vbeta and 13 Jbeta primers. Only in-frame clones appear in the TCRdb table, and some are missing; sequencing was by immunoSEQ multiplex PCR. This table lists about 160,000 clones. Source material: PBMCs. The chain has TRBV9 and TRBJ1-1; D unclear. This receptor was obtained from an older woman in good health and CMV-seronegative. The CDR3 nucleotides read TGTGCCAGCAGCGTAGGATACTACACTGAAGCTTTCTTT. Translation gives CASSVGYYTEAFF.